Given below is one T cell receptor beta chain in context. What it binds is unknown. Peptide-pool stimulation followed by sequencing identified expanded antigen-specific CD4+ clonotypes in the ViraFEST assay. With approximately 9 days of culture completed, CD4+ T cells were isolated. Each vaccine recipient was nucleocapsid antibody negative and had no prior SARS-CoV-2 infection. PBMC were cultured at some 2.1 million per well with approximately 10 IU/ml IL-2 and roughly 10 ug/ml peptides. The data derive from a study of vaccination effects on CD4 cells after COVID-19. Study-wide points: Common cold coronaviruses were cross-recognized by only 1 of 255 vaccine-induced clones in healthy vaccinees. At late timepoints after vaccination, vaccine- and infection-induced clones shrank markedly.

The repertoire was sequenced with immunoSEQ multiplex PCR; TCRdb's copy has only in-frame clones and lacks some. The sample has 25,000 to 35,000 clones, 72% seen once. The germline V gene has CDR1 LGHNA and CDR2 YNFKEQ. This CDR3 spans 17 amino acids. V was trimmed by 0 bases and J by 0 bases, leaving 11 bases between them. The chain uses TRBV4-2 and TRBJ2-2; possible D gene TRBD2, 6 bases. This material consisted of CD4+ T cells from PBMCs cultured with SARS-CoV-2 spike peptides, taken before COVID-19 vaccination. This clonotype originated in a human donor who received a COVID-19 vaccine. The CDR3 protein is CASSQDGRGTNTGELFF. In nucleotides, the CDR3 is TGTGCCAGCAGCCAAGATGGTCGGGGGACGAACACCGGGGAGCTGTTTTTT.